This TCR beta chain comes out of a study of blood T cell repertoires in COVID-19. Study-level information: Acute and convalescent COVID-19 samples came from the United States, Italy and Spain. The analysed material was cDNA or gDNA that came from T cells, B-cell-depleted T cells, or PBMCs.

Seattle researchers signed up patients amid active infection and tracked them longitudinally. Per the original methods: Estimation of nucleated cell counts was performed using reference gene primer amplification. Measured with immunoSEQ multiplex PCR; TCRdb has only the in-frame clones, and not every one. The V and J calls and clone size are taken from that table; D and trimming were inferred from the DNA. The sample carries under 300,000 clones, 90% recorded once. This clone showed up just once. Trimming took off 3 bases at V and 5 bases at J, with 21 bases between the two ends. This CDR3 is 17 amino acids long. Germline V gene lookup returns CDR1 SGHNT and CDR2 YYREEE (reference sequence).

The TCR sequence derives from an older woman with COVID-19, enrolled during active disease. The gene calls are TRBV5-4 and TRBJ2-1, with D maybe TRBD1 (5 bases). Sequencing used peripheral blood. The CDR3 nucleotides are TGTGCCAGCAGCTCCTTCCTGGGCAGGGTACAGGACAATGAGCAGTTCTTC. Its translation: CASSSFLGRVQDNEQFF. The variable domain in full, with the rest retrieved from reference TRBV5-4 and TRBJ2-1, is ETGVTQSPTHLIKTRGQQVTLRCSSQSGHNTVSWYQQALGQGPQFIFQYYREEENGRGNFPPRFSGLQFPNYSSELNVNALELDDSALYLCASSSFLGRVQDNEQFFGPGTRLTVL.